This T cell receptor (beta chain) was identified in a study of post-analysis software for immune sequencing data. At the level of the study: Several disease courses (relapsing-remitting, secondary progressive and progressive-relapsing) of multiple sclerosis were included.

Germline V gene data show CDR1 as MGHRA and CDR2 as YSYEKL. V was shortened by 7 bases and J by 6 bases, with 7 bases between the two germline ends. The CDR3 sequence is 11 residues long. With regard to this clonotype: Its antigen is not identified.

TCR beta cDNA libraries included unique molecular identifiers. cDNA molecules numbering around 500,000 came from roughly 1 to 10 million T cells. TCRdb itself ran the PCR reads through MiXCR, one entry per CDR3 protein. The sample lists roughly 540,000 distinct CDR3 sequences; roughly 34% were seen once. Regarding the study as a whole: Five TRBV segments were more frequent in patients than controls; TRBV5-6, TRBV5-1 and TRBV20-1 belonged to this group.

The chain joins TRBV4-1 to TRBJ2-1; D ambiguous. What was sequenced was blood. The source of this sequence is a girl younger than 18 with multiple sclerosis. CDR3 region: CASTDGNEQFF. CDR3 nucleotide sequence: TGCGCCAGCACGGACGGCAATGAGCAGTTCTTC.